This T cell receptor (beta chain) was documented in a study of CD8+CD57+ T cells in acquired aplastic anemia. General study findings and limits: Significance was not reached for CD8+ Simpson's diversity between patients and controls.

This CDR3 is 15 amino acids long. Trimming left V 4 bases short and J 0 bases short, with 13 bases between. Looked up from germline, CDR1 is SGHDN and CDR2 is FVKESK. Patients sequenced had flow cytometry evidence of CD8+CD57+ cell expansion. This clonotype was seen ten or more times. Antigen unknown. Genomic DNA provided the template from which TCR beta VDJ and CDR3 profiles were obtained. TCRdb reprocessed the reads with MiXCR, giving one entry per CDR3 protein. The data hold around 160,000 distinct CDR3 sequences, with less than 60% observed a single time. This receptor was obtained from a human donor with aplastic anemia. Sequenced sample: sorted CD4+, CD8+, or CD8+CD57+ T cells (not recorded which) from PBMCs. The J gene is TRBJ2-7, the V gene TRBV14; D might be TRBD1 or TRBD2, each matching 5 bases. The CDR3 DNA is TGTGCCAGCAGCCGAGGATGGGGGTCCTCCTACGAGCAGTACTTC. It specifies CASSRGWGSSYEQYF.